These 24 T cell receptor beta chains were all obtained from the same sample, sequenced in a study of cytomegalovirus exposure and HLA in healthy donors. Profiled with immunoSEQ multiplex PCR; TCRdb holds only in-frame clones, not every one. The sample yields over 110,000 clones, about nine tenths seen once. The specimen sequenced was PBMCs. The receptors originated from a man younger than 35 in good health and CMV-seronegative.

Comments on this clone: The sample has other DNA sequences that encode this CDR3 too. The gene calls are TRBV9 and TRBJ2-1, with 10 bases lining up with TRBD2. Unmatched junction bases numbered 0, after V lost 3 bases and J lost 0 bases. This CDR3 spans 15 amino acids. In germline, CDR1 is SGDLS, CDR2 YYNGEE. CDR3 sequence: CASSGLAGSYNEQFF. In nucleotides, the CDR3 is TGTGCCAGCAGCGGACTAGCGGGCTCCTACAATGAGCAGTTCTTC.

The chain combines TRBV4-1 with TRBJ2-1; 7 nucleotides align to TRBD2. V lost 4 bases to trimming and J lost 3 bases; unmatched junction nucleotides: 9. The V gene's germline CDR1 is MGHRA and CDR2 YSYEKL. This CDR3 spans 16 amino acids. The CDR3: CASSLVGGGSYNEQFF. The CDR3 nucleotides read TGCGCCAGCAGCCTCGTTGGGGGGGGGAGCTACAATGAGCAGTTCTTC.

CDR3 loop: CASRGLAEETQYF. DNA for the CDR3: TGTGCCAGCAGGGGACTAGCCGAGGAGACCCAGTACTTC. The rearrangement links TRBV7-6 to TRBJ2-5, with 9 bases lining up with TRBD2. V lost 6 bases and J lost 5; bases outside the gene matches: 4. Per germline, CDR1 SGHVS and CDR2 FNYEAQ. The CDR3 runs to 13 residues.

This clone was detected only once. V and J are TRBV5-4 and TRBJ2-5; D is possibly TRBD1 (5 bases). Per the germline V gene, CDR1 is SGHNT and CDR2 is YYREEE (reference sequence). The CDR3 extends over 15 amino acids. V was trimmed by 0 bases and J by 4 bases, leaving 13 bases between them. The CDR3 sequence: CASSLVGAMGETQYF. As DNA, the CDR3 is TGTGCCAGCAGCTTGGTTGGGGCAATGGGAGAGACCCAGTACTTC.

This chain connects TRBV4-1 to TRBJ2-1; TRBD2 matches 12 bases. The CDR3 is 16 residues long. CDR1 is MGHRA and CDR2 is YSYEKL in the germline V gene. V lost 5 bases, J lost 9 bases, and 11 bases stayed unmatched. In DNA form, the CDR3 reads TGCGCCAGCAGCTTAGGCGCTAGCGGGAGGGCCGGTGAGCAGTTCTTC. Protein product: CASSLGASGRAGEQFF.

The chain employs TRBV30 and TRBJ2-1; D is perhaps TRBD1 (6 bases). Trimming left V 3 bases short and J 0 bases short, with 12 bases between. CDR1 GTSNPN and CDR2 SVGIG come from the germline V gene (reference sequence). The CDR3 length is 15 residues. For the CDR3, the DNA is TGTGCCTGGAGCCCAGGACAGAGCTCCTACAATGAGCAGTTCTTC. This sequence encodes CAWSPGQSSYNEQFF.

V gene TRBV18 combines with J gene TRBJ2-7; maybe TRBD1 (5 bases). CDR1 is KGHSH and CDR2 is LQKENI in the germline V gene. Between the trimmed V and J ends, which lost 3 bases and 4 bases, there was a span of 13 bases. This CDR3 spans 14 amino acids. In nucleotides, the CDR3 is TGTGCCAGCTCACCCTCTACGACAGAATACGAGCAGTACTTC. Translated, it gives CASSPSTTEYEQYF.

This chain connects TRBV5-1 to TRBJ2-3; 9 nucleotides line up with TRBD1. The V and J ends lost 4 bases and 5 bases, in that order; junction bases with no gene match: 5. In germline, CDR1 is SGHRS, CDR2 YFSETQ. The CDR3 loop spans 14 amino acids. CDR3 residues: CASSPDRGEDTQYF. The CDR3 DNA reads TGCGCCAGCAGCCCGGACAGGGGCGAAGATACGCAGTATTTT.

Here the CDR3 reads CASSSWTGPNTEAFF. The CDR3 DNA follows: TGTGCCAGCTCATCCTGGACAGGGCCGAACACTGAAGCTTTCTTT. V gene TRBV18 combines with J gene TRBJ1-1; TRBD1 matches 8 bases. Germline CDR1 reads KGHSH; CDR2 reads LQKENI. V lost 5 bases, J lost 1 base, and 6 bases stayed unmatched. The length of the CDR3 is 15 residues. The entire variable domain, with the rest obtained from reference TRBV18 and TRBJ1-1, is as follows: NAGVMQNPRHLVRRRGQEARLRCSPMKGHSHVYWYRQLPEEGLKFMVYLQKENIIDESGMPKERFSAEFPKEGPSILRIQQVVRGDSAAYFCASSSWTGPNTEAFFGQGTRLTVV.

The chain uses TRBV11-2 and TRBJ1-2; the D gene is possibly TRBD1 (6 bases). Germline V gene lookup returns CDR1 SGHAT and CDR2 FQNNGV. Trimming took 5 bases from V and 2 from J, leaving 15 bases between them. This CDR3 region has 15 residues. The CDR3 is CASSAVGGRNYGYTF. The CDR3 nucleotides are TGTGCCAGCAGCGCTGTTGGGGGCAGGAACTATGGCTACACCTTC.

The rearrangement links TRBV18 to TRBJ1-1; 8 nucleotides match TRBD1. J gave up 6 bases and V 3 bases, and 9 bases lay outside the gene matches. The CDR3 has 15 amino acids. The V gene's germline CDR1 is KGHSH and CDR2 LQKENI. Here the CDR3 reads CASSPPDRGMAEAFF. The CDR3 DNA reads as TGTGCCAGCTCACCGCCCGACAGGGGTATGGCTGAAGCTTTCTTT.

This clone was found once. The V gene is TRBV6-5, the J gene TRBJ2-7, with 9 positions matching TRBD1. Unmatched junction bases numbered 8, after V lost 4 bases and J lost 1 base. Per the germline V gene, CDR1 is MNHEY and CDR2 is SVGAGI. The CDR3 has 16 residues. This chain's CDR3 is CASSSAGTGFSYEQYF. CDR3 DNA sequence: TGTGCCAGCAGTTCCGCCGGGACAGGGTTTTCCTACGAGCAGTACTTC.

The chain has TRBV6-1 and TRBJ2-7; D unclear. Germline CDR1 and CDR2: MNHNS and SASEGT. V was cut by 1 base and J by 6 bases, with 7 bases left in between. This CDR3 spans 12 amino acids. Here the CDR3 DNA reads TGTGCCAGCAGTGAAGGGCTAGGCGAGCAGTACTTC. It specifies CASSEGLGEQYF.

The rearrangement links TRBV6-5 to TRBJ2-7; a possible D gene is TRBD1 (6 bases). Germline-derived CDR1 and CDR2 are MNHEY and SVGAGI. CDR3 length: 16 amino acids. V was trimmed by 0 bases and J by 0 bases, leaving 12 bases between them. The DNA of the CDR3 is TGTGCCAGCAGTTACTCCACGACAGGCACCTCCTACGAGCAGTACTTC. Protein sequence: CASSYSTTGTSYEQYF.

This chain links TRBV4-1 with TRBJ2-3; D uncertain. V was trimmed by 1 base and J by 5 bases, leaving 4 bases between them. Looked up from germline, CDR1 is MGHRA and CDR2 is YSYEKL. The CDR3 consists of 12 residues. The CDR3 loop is CASSQGLDTQYF. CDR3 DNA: TGCGCCAGCAGCCAAGGACTAGATACGCAGTATTTT.

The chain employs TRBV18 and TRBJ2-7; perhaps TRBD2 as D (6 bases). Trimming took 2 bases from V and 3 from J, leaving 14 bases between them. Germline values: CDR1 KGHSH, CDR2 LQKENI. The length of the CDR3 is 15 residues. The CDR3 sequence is CASSPFQGGNYEQYF. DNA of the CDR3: TGTGCCAGCTCACCATTTCAGGGAGGAAACTACGAGCAGTACTTC.

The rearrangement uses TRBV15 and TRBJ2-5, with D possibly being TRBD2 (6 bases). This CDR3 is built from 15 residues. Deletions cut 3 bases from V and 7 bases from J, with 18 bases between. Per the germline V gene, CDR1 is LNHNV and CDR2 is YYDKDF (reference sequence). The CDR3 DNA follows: TGTGCCACCAGCAGGGACCTTGGGTTGGGGGGGACCCAGTACTTC. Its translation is CATSRDLGLGGTQYF. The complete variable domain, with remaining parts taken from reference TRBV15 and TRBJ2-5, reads DAMVIQNPRYQVTQFGKPVTLSCSQTLNHNVMYWYQQKSSQAPKLLFHYYDKDFNNEADTPDNFQSRRPNTSFCFLDIRSPGLGDTAMYLCATSRDLGLGGTQYFGPGTRLLVL.

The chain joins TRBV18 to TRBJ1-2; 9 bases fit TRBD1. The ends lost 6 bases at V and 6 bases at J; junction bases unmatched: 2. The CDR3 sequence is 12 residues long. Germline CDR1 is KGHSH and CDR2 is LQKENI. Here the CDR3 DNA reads TGTGCCAGCTCCCGGGACAGGGATGGCTACACCTTC. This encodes CASSRDRDGYTF.

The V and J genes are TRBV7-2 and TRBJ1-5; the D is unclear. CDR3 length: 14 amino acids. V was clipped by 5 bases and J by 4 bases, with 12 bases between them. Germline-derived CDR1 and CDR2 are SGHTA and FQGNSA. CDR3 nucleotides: TGTGCCAGCAGCCGTGCCTCAACTAATCAGCCCCAGCATTTT. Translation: CASSRASTNQPQHF.

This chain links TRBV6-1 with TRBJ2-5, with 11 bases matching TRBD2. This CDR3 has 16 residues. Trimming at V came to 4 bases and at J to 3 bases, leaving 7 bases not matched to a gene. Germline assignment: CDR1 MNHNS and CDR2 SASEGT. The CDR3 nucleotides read TGTGCCAGCAGTGTCATCCCTAGCGGGAGGAAAGAGACCCAGTACTTC. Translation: CASSVIPSGRKETQYF.

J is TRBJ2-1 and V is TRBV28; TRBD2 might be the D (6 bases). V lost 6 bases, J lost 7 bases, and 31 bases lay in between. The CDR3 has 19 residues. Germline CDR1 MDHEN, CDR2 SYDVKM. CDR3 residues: CASSPARGLRPRFDNEQFF. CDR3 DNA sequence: TGTGCCAGCAGCCCGGCCCGGGGACTCCGTCCCCGATTCGATAATGAGCAGTTCTTC.

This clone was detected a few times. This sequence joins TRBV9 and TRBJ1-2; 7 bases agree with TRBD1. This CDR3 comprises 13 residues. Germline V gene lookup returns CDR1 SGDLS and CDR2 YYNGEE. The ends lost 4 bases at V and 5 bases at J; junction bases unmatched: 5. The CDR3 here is CASSPSGGYGYTF. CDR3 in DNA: TGTGCCAGCAGCCCCTCAGGGGGGTATGGCTACACCTTC.

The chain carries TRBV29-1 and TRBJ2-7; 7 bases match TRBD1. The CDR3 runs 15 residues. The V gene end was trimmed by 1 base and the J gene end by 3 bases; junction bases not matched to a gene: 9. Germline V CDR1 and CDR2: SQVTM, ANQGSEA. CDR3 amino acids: CSVEGLGQGDYEQYF. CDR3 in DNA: TGCAGCGTTGAAGGCTTGGGGCAGGGGGACTACGAGCAGTACTTC.

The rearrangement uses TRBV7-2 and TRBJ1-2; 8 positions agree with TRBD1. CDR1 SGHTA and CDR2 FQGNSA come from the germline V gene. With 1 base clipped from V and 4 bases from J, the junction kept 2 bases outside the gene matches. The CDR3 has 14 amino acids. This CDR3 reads CASSLGTGTYGYTF. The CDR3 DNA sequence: TGTGCCAGCAGCTTAGGGACAGGGACCTATGGCTACACCTTC.